Listed below are T cell receptor beta chains from one sample, sequenced in a study of T cell repertoires in cytomegalovirus infection. MiXCR was run by TCRdb on the reads, yielding one entry per CDR3 protein. The sample lists roughly 280,000 distinct CDR3 sequences, roughly a fifth occurring once. What these receptors recognize is not known. The sequencing used cultured PBMCs, collected from culture after CMV antigen stimulation. The receptors shown here come from a human donor in good health (CMV status not recorded). Some clones in this sample may be carry-over from other donors' samples. Both conserved end residues are trimmed from each CDR3.

v_call,cdr3_aa
TRBV6-4,ASSDSTGGYGYT
TRBV12-3/TRBV12-4,ASSFQVQGNEQF
TRBV4-1,ASSQGPRGPTPMGEQY
TRBV6-5,ASSSLSARRRETQY
TRBV7-8,ASSSTGGSNTGELF
TRBV28,ASSHTSGRAYEQY
TRBV5-4,ASSSADGYNNEQF
TRBV19,ASSRVTGGVETQY
TRBV4-1,ASSQVPVSTEAF
TRBV6-1,ASRIKGGVPNTGELF
TRBV7-3,ASSLTGGRPGTDTQY
TRBV20-1,SARGAGGPDTQY
TRBV7-3,ASSPGTSGANVLT
TRBV7-2,ASSRADEQF
TRBV7-2,ASQGLSYNEQF
TRBV20-1,SARDQKYREAGNTIY
TRBV2,AILAGGRNEQF
TRBV19,ASSARTGITDTQY
TRBV6-5,ASSFQQGNEKLF
TRBV5-4,ASSLGGLAGPETQY
TRBV10-2,ASRPGLAGFDNEQF